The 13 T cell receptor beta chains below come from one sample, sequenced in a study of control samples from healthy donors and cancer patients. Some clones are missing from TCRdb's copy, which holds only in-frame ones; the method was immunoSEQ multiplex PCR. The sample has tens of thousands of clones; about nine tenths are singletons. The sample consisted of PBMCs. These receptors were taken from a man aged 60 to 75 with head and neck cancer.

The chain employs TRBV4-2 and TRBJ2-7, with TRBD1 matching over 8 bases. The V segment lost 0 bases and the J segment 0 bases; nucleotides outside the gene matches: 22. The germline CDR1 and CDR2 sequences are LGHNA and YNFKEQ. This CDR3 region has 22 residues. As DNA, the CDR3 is TGTGCCAGCAGCCAAGATTGGGGCTTTTTGAGACAGGGGATGGGGATCTCCTACGAGCAGTACTTC. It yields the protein CASSQDWGFLRQGMGISYEQYF.

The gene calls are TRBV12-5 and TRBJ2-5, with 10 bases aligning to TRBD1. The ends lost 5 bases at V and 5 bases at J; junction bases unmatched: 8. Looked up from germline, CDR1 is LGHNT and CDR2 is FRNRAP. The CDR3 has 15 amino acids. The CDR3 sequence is CASGDGTGAAETQYF. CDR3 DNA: TGTGCTAGTGGTGACGGGACAGGGGCAGCGGAGACCCAGTACTTC.

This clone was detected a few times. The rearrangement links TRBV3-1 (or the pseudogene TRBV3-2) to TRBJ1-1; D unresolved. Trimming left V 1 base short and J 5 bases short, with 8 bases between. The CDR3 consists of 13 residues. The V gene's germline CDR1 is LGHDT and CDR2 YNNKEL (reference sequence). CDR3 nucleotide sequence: TGTGCCAGCAGCCAAGTCGGCGGGACTGAAGCTTTCTTT. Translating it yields CASSQVGGTEAFF.

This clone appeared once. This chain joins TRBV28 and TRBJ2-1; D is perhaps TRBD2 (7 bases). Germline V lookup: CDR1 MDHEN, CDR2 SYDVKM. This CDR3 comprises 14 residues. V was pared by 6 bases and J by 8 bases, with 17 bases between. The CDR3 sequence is CASRLSGEGYEQFF. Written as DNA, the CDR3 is TGTGCCAGCAGACTATCAGGGGAGGGGTATGAGCAGTTCTTC. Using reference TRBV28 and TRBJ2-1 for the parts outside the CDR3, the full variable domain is DVKVTQSSRYLVKRTGEKVFLECVQDMDHENMFWYRQDPGLGLRLIYFSYDVKMKEKGDIPEGYSVSREKKERFSLILESASTNQTSMYLCASRLSGEGYEQFFGPGTRLTVL.

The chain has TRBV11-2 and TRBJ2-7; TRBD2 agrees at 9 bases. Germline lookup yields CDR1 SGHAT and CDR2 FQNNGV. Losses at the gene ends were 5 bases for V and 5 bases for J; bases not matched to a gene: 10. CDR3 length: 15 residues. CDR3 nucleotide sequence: TGTGCCAGCAGCCCCGGGACTAGCCTCCTCAACGAGCAGTACTTC. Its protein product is CASSPGTSLLNEQYF.

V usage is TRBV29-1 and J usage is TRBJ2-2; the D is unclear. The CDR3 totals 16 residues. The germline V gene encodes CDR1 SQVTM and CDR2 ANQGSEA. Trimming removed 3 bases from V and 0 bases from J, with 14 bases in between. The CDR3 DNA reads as TGCAGCGTTGAGGCCCCTGTCAGCCCGAACACCGGGGAGCTGTTTTTT. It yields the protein CSVEAPVSPNTGELFF.

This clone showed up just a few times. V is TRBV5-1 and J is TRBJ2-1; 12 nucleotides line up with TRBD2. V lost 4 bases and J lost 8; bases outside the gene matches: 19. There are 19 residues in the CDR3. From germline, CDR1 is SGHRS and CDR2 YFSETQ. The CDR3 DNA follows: TGCGCCAGCAGCCTCCCGGGACAGGGAGCTAGCGGGAGGGCCTATGAGCAGTTCTTC. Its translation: CASSLPGQGASGRAYEQFF.

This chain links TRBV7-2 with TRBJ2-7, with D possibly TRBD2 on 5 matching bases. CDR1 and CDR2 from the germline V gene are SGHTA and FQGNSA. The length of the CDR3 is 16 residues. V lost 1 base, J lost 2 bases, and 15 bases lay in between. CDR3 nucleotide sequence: TGTGCCAGCAGCTTAGTGGCGGGTAGATCAGCCTACGAGCAGTACTTC. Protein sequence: CASSLVAGRSAYEQYF.

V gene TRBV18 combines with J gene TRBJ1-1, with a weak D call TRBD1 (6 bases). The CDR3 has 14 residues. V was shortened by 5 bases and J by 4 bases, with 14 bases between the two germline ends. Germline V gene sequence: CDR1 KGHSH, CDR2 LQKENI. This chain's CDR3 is CASSAGHWTTEAFF. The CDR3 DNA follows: TGTGCCAGCTCAGCGGGACACTGGACCACTGAAGCTTTCTTT. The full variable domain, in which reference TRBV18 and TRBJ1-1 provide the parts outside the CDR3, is NAGVMQNPRHLVRRRGQEARLRCSPMKGHSHVYWYRQLPEEGLKFMVYLQKENIIDESGMPKERFSAEFPKEGPSILRIQQVVRGDSAAYFCASSAGHWTTEAFFGQGTRLTVV.

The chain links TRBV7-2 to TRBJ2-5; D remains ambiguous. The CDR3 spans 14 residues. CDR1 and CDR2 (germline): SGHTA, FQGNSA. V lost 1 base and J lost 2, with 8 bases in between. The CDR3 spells CASSLGGSQETQYF. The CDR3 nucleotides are TGTGCCAGCAGCTTAGGAGGCTCTCAAGAGACCCAGTACTTC.

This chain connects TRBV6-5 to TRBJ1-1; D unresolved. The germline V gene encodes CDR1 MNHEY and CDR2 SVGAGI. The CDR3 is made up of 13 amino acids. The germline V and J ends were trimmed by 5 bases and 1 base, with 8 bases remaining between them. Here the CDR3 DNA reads TGTGCCAGCAGTCAGCAGCAGAACACTGAAGCTTTCTTT. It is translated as CASSQQQNTEAFF.

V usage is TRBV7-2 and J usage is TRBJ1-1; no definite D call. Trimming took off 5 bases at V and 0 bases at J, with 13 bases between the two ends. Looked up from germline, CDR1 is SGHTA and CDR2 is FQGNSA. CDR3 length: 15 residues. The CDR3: CASSLNTWVNTEAFF. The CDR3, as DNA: TGTGCCAGCAGCCTTAACACGTGGGTGAACACTGAAGCTTTCTTT.

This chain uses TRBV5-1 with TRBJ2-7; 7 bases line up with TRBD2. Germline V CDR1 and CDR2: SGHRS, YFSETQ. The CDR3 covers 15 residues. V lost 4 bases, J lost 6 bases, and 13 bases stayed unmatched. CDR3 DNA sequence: TGCGCCAGCAGCCCTGGGGCCACTAGCGCGGCCGAGCAGTACTTC. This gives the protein CASSPGATSAAEQYF. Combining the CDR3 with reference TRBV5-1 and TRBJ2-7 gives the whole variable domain KAGVTQTPRYLIKTRGQQVTLSCSPISGHRSVSWYQQTPGQGLQFLFEYFSETQRNKGNFPGRFSGRQFSNSRSEMNVSTLELGDSALYLCASSPGATSAAEQYFGPGTRLTVT.